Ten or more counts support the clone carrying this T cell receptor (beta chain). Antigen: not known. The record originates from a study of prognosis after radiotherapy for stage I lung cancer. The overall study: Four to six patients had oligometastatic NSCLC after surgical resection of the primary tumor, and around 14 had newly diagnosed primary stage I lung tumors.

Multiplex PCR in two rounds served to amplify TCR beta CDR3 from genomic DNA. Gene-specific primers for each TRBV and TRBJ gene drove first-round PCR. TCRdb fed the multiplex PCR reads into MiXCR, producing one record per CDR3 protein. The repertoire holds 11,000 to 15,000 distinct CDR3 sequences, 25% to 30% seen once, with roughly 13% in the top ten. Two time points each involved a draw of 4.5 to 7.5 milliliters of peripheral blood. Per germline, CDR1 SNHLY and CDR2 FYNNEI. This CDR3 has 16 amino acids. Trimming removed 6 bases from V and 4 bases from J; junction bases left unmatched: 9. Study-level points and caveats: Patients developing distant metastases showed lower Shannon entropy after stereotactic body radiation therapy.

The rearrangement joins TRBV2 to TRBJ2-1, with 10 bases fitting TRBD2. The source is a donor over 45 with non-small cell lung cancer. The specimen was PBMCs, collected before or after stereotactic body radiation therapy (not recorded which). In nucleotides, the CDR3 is TGTGCCAGCAGCGGGCCGGGACTAGCGTCGTACAATGAGCAGTTCTTC. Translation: CASSGPGLASYNEQFF.